This T cell receptor (beta chain) was found in a study of cytomegalovirus exposure and HLA in healthy donors. This CDR3 is 17 amino acids long. J was trimmed by 5 bases and V by 3 bases; bases with no gene match: 10. CDR1 is SGDLS, CDR2 YYNGEE, per germline. In the case of this clone: The antigen is undetermined.

Study outcomes and limitations: Within an earlier analysis, most TCR beta V segments proved productive either about 90% or about 30% of the time.

The PCR made use of 60 Vbeta and 13 Jbeta primers. Using immunoSEQ multiplex PCR, the repertoire was profiled, and TCRdb retains in-frame clones only, with some absent. The profile shows about 250,000 clones, approximately 70% of them singletons. Sequencing input: PBMCs. The clonotype comes from a female donor in good health and CMV-seronegative. The chain couples TRBV9 to TRBJ2-5; 13 positions agree with TRBD2. The CDR3 nucleotides read TGTGCCAGCAGCGGGCTGGTTGGGACTAGCGGGATTGAGACCCAGTACTTC. It translates to CASSGLVGTSGIETQYF.